The subject of this entry is one T cell receptor beta chain. Assignments of participants to cohorts depended upon their own reported clinical history. Exposed study participants had met a COVID-19 case within 2 weeks before entry. The record originates from a study of blood T cell repertoires in COVID-19. Turning to the study itself: T cells, B-cell-depleted T cells, or PBMCs supplied cDNA or gDNA.

As processed by the authors: Amplifying reference gene primers gave estimates of nucleated cell counts. Assay: immunoSEQ multiplex PCR; the TCRdb copy retains only in-frame clones and omits some. V, J and clone size derive from that table, while D and trimming were established from the DNA sequence. This table has some 180,000 clones, approximately 80% appearing once. The receptor was isolated from a man aged 55-75 years who had been exposed to COVID-19. Input material: PBMCs or T cells enriched from blood (not recorded which).

The CDR3: CSASDRQGLTYEQYF. The CDR3 DNA reads TGCAGTGCTAGTGACAGGCAGGGACTGACCTACGAGCAGTACTTC. The rearrangement uses TRBV20-1 and TRBJ2-7, with D possibly called TRBD1 or TRBD2 (6 bases each). Trimming stripped 3 bases from V and 2 bases from J, with 17 bases between. The CDR3 sequence is 15 residues long. Germline V gene sequence: CDR1 DFQATT, CDR2 SNEGSKA (reference sequence).